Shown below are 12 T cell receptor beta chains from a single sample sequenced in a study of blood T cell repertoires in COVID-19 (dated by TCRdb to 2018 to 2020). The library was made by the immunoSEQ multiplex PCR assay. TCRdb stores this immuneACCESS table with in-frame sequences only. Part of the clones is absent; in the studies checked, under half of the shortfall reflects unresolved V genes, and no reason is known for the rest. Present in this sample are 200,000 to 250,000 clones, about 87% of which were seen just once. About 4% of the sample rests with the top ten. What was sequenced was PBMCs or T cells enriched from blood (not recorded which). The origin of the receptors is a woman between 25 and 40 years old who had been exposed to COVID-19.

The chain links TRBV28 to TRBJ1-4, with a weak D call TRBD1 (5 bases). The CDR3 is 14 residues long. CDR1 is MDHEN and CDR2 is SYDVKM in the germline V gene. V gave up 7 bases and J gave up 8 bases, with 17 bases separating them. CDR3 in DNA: TGTGCCAGCAACCTCGGGGGACCTGGGGAAAAACTGTTTTTT. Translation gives CASNLGGPGEKLFF.

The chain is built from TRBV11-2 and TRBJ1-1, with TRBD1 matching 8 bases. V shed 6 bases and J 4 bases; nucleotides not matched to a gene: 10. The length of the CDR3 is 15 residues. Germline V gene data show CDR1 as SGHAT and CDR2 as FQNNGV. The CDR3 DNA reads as TGTGCCAGCAGTTTCCAGGGGGCCCTTGTCACTGAAGCTTTCTTT. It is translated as CASSFQGALVTEAFF. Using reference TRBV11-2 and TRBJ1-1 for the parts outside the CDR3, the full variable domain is EAGVAQSPRYKIIEKRQSVAFWCNPISGHATLYWYQQILGQGPKLLIQFQNNGVVDDSQLPKDRFSAERLKGVDSTLKIQPAKLEDSAVYLCASSFQGALVTEAFFGQGTRLTVV.

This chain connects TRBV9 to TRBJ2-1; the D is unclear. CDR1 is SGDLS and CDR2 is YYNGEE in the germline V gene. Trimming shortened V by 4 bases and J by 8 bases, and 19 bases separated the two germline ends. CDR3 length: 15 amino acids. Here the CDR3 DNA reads TGTGCCAGCAGCCCAGAGGCGACCCTTTGGGATGAGCAGTTCTTC. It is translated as CASSPEATLWDEQFF.

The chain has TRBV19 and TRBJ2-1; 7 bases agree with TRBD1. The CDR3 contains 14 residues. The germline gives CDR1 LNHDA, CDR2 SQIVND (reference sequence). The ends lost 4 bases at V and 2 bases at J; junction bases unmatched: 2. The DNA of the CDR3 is TGTGCCAGTAGTACGGGACAGACCTACAATGAGCAGTTCTTC. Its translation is CASSTGQTYNEQFF.

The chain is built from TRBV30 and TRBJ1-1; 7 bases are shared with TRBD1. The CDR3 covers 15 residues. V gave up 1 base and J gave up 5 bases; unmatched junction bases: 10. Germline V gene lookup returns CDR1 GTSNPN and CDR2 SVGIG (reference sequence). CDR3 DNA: TGTGCCTGGAGTGACGTTCAGGGGGGAAGAACTGAAGCTTTCTTT. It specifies CAWSDVQGGRTEAFF.

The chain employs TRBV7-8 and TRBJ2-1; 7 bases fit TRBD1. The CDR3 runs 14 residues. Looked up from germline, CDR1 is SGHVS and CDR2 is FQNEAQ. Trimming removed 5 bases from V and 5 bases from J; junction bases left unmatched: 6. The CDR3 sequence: CASSLRDSNNEQFF. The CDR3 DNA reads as TGTGCCAGCAGCCTCAGGGACAGCAACAATGAGCAGTTCTTC. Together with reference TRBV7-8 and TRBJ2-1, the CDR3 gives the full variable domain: GAGVSQSPRYKVAKRGQDVALRCDPISGHVSLFWYQQALGQGPEFLTYFQNEAQLDKSGLPSDRFFAERPEGSVSTLKIQRTQQEDSAVYLCASSLRDSNNEQFFGPGTRLTVL.

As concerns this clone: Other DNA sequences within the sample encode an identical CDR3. For the CDR3, the DNA is TGCGCCAGCAGGGCTAGCGGGACCGGGGAGCTGTTTTTT. It yields the protein CASRASGTGELFF. This chain joins TRBV10-1 and TRBJ2-2, with 8 bases that match TRBD2. The CDR3 totals 13 residues. In germline, CDR1 is WNHNN, CDR2 SYGVQD (reference sequence). V trimming: 6 bases; J trimming: 5 bases; junction bases outside the gene matches: 2.

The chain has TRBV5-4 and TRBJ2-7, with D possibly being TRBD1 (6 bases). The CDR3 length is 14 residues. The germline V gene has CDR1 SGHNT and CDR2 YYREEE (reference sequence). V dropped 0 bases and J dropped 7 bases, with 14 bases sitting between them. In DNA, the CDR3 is TGTGCCAGCAGCTTGGTCCAGGGGAGAGGTGAGCAGTACTTC. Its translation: CASSLVQGRGEQYF.

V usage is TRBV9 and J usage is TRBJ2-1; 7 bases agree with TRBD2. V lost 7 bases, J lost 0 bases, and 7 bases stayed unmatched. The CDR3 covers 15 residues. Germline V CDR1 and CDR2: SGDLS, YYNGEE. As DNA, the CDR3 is TGTGCCAGCGCGTCAGCGGGAAGCTCCTACAATGAGCAGTTCTTC. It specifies CASASAGSSYNEQFF.

CDR3 sequence (DNA): TGCAGTGCTAGTACACCGGGACAGGGGAGATACGAGCAGTACTTC. It is translated as CSASTPGQGRYEQYF. The chain uses TRBV20-1 and TRBJ2-7; 10 nucleotides line up with TRBD1. This CDR3 region has 15 residues. CDR1 and CDR2 from the germline V gene are DFQATT and SNEGSKA (reference sequence). V was clipped by 3 bases and J by 4 bases; unmatched bases: 9.

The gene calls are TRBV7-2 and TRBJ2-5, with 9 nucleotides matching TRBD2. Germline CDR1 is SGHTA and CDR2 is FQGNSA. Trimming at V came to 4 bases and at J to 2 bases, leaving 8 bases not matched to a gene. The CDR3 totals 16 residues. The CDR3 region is CASSSTRLAAQETQYF. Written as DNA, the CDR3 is TGTGCCAGCAGCTCCACTCGACTAGCGGCACAAGAGACCCAGTACTTC.

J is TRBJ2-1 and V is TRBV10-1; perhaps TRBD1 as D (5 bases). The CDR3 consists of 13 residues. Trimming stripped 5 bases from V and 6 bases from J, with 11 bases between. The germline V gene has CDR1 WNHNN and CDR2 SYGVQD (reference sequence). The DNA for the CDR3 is TGCGCCAGCAGTCCCGAAAGGGGCAATGAGCAGTTCTTC. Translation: CASSPERGNEQFF.